This T cell receptor (beta chain) stems from a study of CXCR3-negative and CXCR3-positive naive CD8 T cells. Study summary: Per-library TRB read counts averaged about 1.5 +/- 0.3 million, adding up to about 150 million in total. Regarding the study as a whole: Whereas both naive subsets had comparably high diversity, memory CD8+ cells had much lower diversity. Naive subsets did not differ in surface CD5, and the authors estimated TCR strength using properties of the TRB CDR3. For CXCR3-positive naive cells, TRB CDR3s were more hydrophobic than those of CXCR3-negative naive cells.

Researchers prepared the TRB cDNA libraries using 5' RACE with UMI labels. TCRdb reanalyzed the 5' RACE reads and collapses them to one entry per CDR3 protein, without DNA. The table for this sample gives tens of thousands of distinct CDR3 sequences. This clonotype shows up as medium-sized by frequency. Antigen: not known. The CDR3 extends over 13 amino acids. Germline CDR1 is DFQATT and CDR2 is SNEGSKA (reference sequence). Every subset of CD8+ T cells was sorted in triplicate at fewer than 350,000 cells each. The sequence derives from a human donor in good health. Some clones in this sample may be carry-over from other donors' samples. Sequenced sample: naive CXCR3+ CD8+ T cells from blood. Noted subset: CD45RO-CCR7+CD27+CD95- naive CD8+ T cells expressing CXCR3 (TNR3+). The chain couples TRBV20-1 to TRBJ2-7; as DNA is missing, the TRBD1 call by TCRdb cannot be tested. CDR3 region: CSARVRDTYEQYF.